This is a list of T cell receptor beta chains from one sample in a study of blood T cells in healthy people across ages. TCRdb processed the 5' RACE reads anew with MiXCR; each CDR3 protein has one entry. The table has about 1.4 million distinct CDR3 sequences, around 59% seen once; the top ten hold 5.5% to 8%. The specimen was blood. The receptors come from a man aged 18 to 29 in good health. The CDR3 runs from the conserved cysteine through the conserved F or W. D genes are given only for firm matches. Clone size is stated in some rows and not others, as once, few, many or a class when expanded.

D | size | J | V | CDR3 | DNA
NA | few | TRBJ2-1 | TRBV5-1 | CASSLGLLIGAYNEQFF | TGCGCCAGCAGCTTGGGACTTCTGATTGGGGCCTACAATGAGCAGTTCTTC
TRBD1 | NA | TRBJ1-2 | TRBV2 | CASRDRDRAYGYTF | TGTGCCAGCAGAGACCGGGACAGGGCCTATGGCTACACCTTC
NA | once | TRBJ1-2 | TRBV18 | CASSPNAGQNYGYTF | TGTGCCAGCTCACCAAATGCTGGTCAGAACTATGGCTACACCTTC
NA | NA | TRBJ2-7 | TRBV4-3 | CASSQGASRSYEQYF | TGCGCCAGCAGCCAAGGGGCCAGCCGCTCCTACGAGCAGTACTTC
NA | NA | TRBJ1-6 | TRBV30 | CAWMGRTNSPLHF | TGTGCCTGGATGGGCAGGACCAATTCACCCCTCCACTTT
TRBD1 | few | TRBJ2-3 | TRBV20-1 | CSALNRGAGWTDTQYF | TGCAGTGCTTTAAACAGGGGCGCAGGTTGGACAGATACGCAGTATTTT
NA | few | TRBJ2-3 | TRBV12-3/TRBV12-4 | CASSLGLGYITDTQYF | TGTGCCAGCAGTTTAGGACTAGGATATATCACAGATACGCAGTATTTT
NA | NA | TRBJ2-7 | TRBV12-3/TRBV12-4 | CASTLVGSYAYEQYF | TGTGCCAGCACTTTGGTGGGTAGCTACGCCTACGAGCAGTACTTC
NA | few | TRBJ2-7 | TRBV12-3/TRBV12-4 | CASGQLVGGSYEQYF | TGTGCCAGCGGACAGCTCGTTGGAGGGAGCTACGAGCAGTACTTC
NA | NA | TRBJ2-5 | TRBV27 | CASSRGQGWVRTQETQYF | TGTGCCAGCAGCAGGGGCCAGGGTTGGGTGAGGACACAAGAGACCCAGTACTTC
NA | NA | TRBJ1-5 | TRBV16 | CASSQDGVGNQPQHF | TGTGCCAGCAGCCAAGATGGGGTGGGCAATCAGCCCCAGCATTTT
NA | few | TRBJ2-4 | TRBV15 | CATSRDLSGLFQYF | TGTGCCACCAGCAGAGATCTATCAGGATTATTTCAGTACTTC
TRBD2 | NA | TRBJ2-3 | TRBV5-1 | CASSLSGSGITDTQYF | TGCGCCAGCAGCTTGTCGGGTAGCGGGATCACAGATACGCAGTATTTT
TRBD1 | few | TRBJ2-1 | TRBV6-1 | CASSVTGVLVDEQFF | TGTGCCAGCAGCGTCACAGGGGTTTTGGTGGATGAGCAGTTCTTC
NA | NA | TRBJ1-4 | TRBV4-3 | CASSSVPREKLFF | TGCGCCAGCAGCTCCGTGCCTAGGGAAAAACTGTTTTTT
NA | many | TRBJ2-4 | TRBV12-5 | CASGLVSAGVGAKNIQYF | TGTGCTAGTGGTTTGGTATCAGCGGGTGTTGGAGCCAAAAACATTCAGTACTTC
TRBD1 | NA | TRBJ2-1 | TRBV29-1 | CSVGARDRGDNEQFF | TGCAGCGTGGGAGCCCGGGACAGGGGCGACAATGAGCAGTTCTTC
NA | NA | TRBJ2-4 | TRBV20-1 | CSATSRNSPLAKNIQYF | TGCAGTGCTACTTCCCGAAATTCTCCTCTAGCCAAAAACATTCAGTACTTC
TRBD2 | NA | TRBJ2-3 | TRBV4-2 | CASSQDGYTGLAGGTAYGTDTQYF | TGTGCCAGCAGCCAAGATGGTTATACAGGACTGGCGGGGGGTACCGCCTACGGCACAGATACGCAGTATTTT
TRBD2 | NA | TRBJ2-1 | TRBV5-1 | CASSLSLADWINEQFF | TGCGCCAGCAGCTTGTCTCTAGCGGATTGGATAAATGAGCAGTTCTTC
NA | NA | TRBJ2-4 | TRBV5-4 | CASRPGLAKNIQYF | TGTGCCAGCAGGCCAGGACTAGCCAAAAACATTCAGTACTTC
NA | NA | TRBJ2-7 | TRBV24-1 | CATSDPLRGTYEQYF | TGTGCCACCAGTGATCCCCTACGTGGGACCTACGAGCAGTACTTC
TRBD1 | NA | TRBJ1-2 | TRBV7-9 | CASSFSAWTGDLYGYTF | TGTGCCAGCAGCTTTAGCGCTTGGACAGGGGATCTCTATGGCTACACCTTC
TRBD1 | NA | TRBJ1-5 | TRBV25-1 | CASSEGRGRQPQHF | TGTGCCAGCAGTGAGGGAAGGGGGCGTCAGCCCCAGCATTTT
NA | NA | TRBJ1-2 | TRBV12-3/TRBV12-4 | CASSTRIRSYGYTF | TGTGCCAGCAGTACTCGGATCCGGAGCTATGGCTACACCTTC
TRBD1 | few | TRBJ2-7 | TRBV7-9 | CASSSVPGQGSSSYEQYF | TGTGCCAGCAGCTCCGTCCCGGGACAGGGATCCAGCTCCTACGAGCAGTACTTC
TRBD1 | few | TRBJ2-5 | TRBV7-7 | CASSFPLGTGQETQYF | TGTGCTAGCAGCTTCCCCCTCGGGACAGGGCAAGAGACCCAGTACTTC
NA | NA | TRBJ1-1 | TRBV9 | CASSSGSGEAFF | TGTGCCAGCAGCTCAGGTTCAGGAGAAGCTTTCTTT
NA | NA | TRBJ1-6 | TRBV5-4 | CASSLPGHSPLHF | TGTGCCAGCAGCTTGCCCGGGCATTCACCCCTCCACTTT
TRBD2 | few | TRBJ2-7 | TRBV7-2 | CASSFDPDSGTYEQYF | TGTGCCAGCAGCTTCGACCCCGATAGCGGGACCTACGAGCAGTACTTC
NA | NA | TRBJ2-2 | TRBV4-1 | CASSQGAISSGELFF | TGCGCCAGCAGCCAAGGGGCAATCTCGTCCGGGGAGCTGTTTTTT
NA | NA | TRBJ1-3 | TRBV6-5 | CASSFRQTSGNTIYF | TGTGCCAGCAGTTTTAGACAGACCTCTGGAAACACCATATATTTT
NA | NA | TRBJ2-3 | TRBV3-1 | CASSQSVYGGDTQYF | TGTGCCAGCAGCCAATCCGTATACGGGGGAGATACGCAGTATTTT
NA | NA | TRBJ1-4 | TRBV27 | CASSPPFGEKLFF | TGTGCCAGCAGTCCACCCTTCGGGGAAAAACTGTTTTTT
NA | NA | TRBJ1-1 | TRBV12-5 | CASGLGKGIEAFF | TGTGCTAGTGGTTTGGGGAAGGGCATTGAAGCTTTCTTT
NA | few | TRBJ1-1 | TRBV29-1 | CSVEDRAFF | TGCAGCGTTGAAGATCGTGCTTTCTTT
NA | NA | TRBJ1-1 | TRBV7-2 | CASSLARVAEAFF | TGTGCCAGCAGCTTAGCCAGGGTTGCTGAAGCTTTCTTT
TRBD1 | NA | TRBJ2-1 | TRBV7-6 | CASSLPAGTGYNEQFF | TGTGCCAGCAGCTTACCCGCTGGGACAGGGTACAATGAGCAGTTCTTC
TRBD1 | few | TRBJ1-2 | TRBV11-2 | CASSLYRGTYGYTF | TGTGCCAGCAGCCTGTACAGGGGGACCTATGGCTACACCTTC
NA | NA | TRBJ2-7 | TRBV20-1 | CSARGGGRGGNEQYF | TGCAGTGCTAGGGGTGGAGGCAGGGGCGGGAATGAGCAGTACTTC
NA | NA | TRBJ2-1 | TRBV9 | CASSVGLDSVRFF | TGTGCCAGCAGCGTAGGATTGGACAGTGTGCGGTTCTTC
TRBD2 | few | TRBJ2-1 | TRBV29-1 | CSVEDFLAGSSYNEQFF | TGCAGCGTTGAAGACTTTCTAGCGGGGTCCTCCTACAATGAGCAGTTCTTC
TRBD1 | few | TRBJ2-7 | TRBV11-2 | CASSSPGQGVHEQYF | TGTGCCAGCAGCTCCCCGGGACAGGGGGTTCACGAGCAGTACTTC